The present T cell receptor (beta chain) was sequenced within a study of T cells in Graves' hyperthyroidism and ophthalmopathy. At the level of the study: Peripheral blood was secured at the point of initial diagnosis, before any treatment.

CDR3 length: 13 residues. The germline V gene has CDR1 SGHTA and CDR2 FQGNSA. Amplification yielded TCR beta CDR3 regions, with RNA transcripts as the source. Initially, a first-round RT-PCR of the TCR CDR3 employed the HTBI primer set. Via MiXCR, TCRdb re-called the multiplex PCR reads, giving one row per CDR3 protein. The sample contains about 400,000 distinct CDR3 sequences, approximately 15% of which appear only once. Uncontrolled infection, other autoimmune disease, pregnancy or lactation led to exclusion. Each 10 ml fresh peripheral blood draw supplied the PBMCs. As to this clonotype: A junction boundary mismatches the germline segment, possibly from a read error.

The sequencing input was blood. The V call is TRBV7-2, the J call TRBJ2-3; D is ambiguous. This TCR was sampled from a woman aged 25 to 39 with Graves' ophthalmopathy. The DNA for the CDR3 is TGTGTCAGCAGCTCGTTTAGCACAGATACGCAGTATTTT. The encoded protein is CVSSSFSTDTQYF.